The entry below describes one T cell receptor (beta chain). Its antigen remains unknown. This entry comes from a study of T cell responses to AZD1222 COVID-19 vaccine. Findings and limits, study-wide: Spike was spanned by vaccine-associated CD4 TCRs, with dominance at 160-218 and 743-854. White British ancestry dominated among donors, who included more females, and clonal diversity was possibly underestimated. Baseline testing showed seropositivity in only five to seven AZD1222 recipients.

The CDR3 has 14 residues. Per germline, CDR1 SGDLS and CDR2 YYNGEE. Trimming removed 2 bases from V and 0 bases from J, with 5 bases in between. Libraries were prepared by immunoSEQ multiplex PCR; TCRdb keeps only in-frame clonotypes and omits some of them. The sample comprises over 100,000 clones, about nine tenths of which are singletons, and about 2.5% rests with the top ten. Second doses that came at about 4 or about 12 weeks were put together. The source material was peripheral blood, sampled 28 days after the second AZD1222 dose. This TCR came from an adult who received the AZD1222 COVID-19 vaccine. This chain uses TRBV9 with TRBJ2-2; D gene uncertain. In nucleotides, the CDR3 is TGTGCCAGCAGCGTGCAACCGAACACCGGGGAGCTGTTTTTT. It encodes CASSVQPNTGELFF.